The clone carrying this TCR beta chain is classed as medium-sized. The data were taken from a study of T cell changes during pregnancy in multiple sclerosis. The protocol was immunoSEQ multiplex PCR, while the TCRdb copy is restricted to in-frame clones and leaves out a portion. The data contain 90,000 to 120,000 clones, 90% to 95% of them singletons. V gave up 6 bases and J gave up 4 bases; unmatched junction bases: 8. From germline, CDR1 is MNHEY and CDR2 SMNVEV (reference sequence). This CDR3 contains 15 residues. The sequences come from peripheral blood, collected before pregnancy. The receptor comes from a female donor with multiple sclerosis, enrolled in a pregnancy study. V and J are TRBV27 and TRBJ2-2; 7 bases map to TRBD2. The CDR3 nucleotides read TGTGCCAGCAGATCCGGGGGGTCGCTCACCGGGGAGCTGTTTTTT. This translates into CASRSGGSLTGELFF.